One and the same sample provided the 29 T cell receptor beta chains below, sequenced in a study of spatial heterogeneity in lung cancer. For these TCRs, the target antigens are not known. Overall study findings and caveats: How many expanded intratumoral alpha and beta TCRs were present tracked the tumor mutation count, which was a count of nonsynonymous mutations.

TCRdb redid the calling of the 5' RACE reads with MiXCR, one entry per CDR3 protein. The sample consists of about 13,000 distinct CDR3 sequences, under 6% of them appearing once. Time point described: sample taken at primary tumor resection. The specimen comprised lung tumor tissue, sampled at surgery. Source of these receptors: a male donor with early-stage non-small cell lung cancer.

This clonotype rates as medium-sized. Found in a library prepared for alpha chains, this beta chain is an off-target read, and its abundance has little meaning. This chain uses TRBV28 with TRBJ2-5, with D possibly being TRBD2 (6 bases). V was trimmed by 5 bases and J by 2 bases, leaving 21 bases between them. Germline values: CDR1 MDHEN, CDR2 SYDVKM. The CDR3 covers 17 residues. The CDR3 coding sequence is TGTGCCAGCAGTGAATTAGAAAATACTAGCCCTCAAGAGACCCAGTACTTC. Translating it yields CASSELENTSPQETQYF.

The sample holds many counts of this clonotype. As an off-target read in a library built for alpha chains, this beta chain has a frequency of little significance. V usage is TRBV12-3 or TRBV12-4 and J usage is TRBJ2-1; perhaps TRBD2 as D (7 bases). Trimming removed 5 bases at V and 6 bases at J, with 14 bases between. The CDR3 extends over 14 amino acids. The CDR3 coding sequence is TGTGCCAGCAGTCTTAGGGGGAGGGGCAATGAGCAGTTCTTC. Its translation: CASSLRGRGNEQFF.

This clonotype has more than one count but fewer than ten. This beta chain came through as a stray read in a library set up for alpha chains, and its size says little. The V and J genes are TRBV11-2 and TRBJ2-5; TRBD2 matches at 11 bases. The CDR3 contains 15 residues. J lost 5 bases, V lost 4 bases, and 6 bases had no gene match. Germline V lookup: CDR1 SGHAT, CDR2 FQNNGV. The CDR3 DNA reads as TGTGCCAGCAGCTATAGCGGGGGGGCCTTGGAGACCCAGTACTTC. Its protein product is CASSYSGGALETQYF.

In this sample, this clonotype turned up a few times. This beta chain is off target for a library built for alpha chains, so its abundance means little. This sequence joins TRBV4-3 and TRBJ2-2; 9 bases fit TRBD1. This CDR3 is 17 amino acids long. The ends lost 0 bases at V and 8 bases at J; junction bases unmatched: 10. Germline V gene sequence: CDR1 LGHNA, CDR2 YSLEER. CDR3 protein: CASSQDWGQGGMGELFF. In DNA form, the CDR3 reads TGCGCCAGCAGCCAAGATTGGGGACAGGGCGGTATGGGGGAGCTGTTTTTT.

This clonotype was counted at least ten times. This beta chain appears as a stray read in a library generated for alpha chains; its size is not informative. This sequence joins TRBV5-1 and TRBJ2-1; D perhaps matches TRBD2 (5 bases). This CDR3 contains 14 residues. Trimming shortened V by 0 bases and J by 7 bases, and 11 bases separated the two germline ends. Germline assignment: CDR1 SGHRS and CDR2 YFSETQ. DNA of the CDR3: TGCGCCAGCAGCTTGGCAACGGGGTGGAATGAGCAGTTCTTC. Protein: CASSLATGWNEQFF.

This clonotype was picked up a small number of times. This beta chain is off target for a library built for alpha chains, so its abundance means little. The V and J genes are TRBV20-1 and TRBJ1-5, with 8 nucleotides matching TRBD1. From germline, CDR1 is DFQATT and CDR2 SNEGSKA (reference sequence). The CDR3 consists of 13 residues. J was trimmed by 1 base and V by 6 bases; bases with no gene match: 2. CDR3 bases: TGCAGTGCCCACAGGGGGAGCAATCAGCCCCAGCATTTT. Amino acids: CSAHRGSNQPQHF.

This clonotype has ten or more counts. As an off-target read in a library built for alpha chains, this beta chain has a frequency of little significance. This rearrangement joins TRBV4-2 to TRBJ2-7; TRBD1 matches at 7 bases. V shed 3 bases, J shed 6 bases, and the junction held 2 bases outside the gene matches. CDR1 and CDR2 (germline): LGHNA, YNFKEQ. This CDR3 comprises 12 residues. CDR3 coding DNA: TGTGCCAGCAGCCACAGGGGGATCGAGCAGTACTTC. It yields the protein CASSHRGIEQYF.

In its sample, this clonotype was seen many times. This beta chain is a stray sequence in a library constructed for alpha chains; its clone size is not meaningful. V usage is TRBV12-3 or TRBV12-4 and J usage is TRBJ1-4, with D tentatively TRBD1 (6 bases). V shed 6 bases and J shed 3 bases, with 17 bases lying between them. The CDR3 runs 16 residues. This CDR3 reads CASSPRGEGANEKLFF. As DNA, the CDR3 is TGTGCCAGCAGCCCCCGCGGTGAGGGGGCTAATGAAAAACTGTTTTTT.

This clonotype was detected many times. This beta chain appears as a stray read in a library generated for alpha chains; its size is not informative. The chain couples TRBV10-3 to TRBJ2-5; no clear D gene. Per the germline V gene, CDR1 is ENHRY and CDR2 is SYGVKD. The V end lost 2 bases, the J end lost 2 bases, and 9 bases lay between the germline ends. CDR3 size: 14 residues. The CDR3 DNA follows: TGTGCCATCAGTGAGAGGGCAGCACAAGAGACCCAGTACTTC. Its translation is CAISERAAQETQYF.

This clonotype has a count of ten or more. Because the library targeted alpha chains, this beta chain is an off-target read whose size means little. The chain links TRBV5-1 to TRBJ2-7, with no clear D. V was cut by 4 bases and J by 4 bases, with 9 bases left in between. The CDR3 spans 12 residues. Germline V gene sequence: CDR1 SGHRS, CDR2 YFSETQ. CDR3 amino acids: CASSQNLYEQYF. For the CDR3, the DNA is TGCGCCAGCAGCCAGAATTTATACGAGCAGTACTTC. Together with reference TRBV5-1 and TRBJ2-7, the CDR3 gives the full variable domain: KAGVTQTPRYLIKTRGQQVTLSCSPISGHRSVSWYQQTPGQGLQFLFEYFSETQRNKGNFPGRFSGRQFSNSRSEMNVSTLELGDSALYLCASSQNLYEQYFGPGTRLTVT.

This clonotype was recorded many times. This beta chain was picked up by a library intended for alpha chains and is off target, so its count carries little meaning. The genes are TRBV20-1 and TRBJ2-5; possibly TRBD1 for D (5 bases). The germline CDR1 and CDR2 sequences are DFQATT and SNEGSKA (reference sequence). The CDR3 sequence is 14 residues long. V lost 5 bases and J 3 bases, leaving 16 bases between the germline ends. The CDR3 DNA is TGCAGTGCTCCACCGGACACTCAGAAAGAGACCCAGTACTTC. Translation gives CSAPPDTQKETQYF.

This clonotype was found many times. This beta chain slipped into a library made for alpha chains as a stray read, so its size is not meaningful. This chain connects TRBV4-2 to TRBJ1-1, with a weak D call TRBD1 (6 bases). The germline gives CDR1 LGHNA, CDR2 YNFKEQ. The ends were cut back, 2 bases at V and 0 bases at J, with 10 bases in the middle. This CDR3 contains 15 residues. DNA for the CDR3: TGTGCCAGCAGCCAACGAGGACAGCTGAACACTGAAGCTTTCTTT. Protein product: CASSQRGQLNTEAFF.

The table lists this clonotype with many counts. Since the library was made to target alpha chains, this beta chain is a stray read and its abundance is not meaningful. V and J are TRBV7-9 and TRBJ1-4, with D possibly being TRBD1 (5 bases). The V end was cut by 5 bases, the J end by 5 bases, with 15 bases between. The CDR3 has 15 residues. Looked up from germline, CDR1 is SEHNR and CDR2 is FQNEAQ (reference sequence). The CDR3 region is CASSLRDGGNEKLFF. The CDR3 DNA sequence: TGTGCCAGCAGCCTCCGGGACGGGGGAAATGAAAAACTGTTTTTT.

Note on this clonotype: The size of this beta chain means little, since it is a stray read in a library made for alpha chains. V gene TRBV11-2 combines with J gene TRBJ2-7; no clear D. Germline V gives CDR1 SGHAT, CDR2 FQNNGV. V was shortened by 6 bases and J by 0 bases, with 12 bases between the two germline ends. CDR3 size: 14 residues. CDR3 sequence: CASSRGRNSYEQYF. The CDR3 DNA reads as TGTGCCAGCAGTCGAGGACGGAACTCCTACGAGCAGTACTTC.

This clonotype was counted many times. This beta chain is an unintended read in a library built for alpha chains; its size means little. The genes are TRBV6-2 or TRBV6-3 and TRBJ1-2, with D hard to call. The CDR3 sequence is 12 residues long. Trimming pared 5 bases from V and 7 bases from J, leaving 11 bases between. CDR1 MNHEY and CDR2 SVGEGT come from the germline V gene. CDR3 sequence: CASSPLAVGYTF. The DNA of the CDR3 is TGTGCCAGCAGTCCCTTAGCTGTTGGCTACACCTTC.

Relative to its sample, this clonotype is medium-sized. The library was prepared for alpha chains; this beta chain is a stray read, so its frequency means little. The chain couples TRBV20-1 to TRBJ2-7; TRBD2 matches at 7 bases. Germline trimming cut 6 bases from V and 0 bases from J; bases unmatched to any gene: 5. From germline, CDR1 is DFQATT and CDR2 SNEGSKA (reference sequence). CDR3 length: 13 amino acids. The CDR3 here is CSAPAGNSYEQYF. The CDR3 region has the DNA TGCAGTGCCCCAGCGGGGAACTCCTACGAGCAGTACTTC.

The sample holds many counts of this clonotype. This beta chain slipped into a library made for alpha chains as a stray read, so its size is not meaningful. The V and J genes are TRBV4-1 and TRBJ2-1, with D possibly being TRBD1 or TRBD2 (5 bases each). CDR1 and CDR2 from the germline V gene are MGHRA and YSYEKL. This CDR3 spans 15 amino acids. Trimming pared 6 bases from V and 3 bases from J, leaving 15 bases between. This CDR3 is CASSPRQTNYNEQFF. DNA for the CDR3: TGCGCCAGCAGTCCCCGACAGACTAACTACAATGAGCAGTTCTTC.

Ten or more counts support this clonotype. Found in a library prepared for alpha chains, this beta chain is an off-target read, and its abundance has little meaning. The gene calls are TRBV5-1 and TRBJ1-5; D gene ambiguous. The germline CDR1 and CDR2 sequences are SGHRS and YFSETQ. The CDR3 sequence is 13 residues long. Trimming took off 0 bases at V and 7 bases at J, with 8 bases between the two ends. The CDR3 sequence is CASSLGTGQPQHF. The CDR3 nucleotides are TGCGCCAGCAGCTTGGGGACGGGCCAGCCCCAGCATTTT.

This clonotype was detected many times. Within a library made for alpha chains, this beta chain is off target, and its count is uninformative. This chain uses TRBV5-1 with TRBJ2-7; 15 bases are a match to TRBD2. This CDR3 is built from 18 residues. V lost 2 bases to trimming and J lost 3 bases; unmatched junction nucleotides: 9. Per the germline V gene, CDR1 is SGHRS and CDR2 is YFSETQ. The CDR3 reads CASSFGTSGGPKYYEQYF. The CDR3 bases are TGCGCCAGCAGCTTCGGGACTAGCGGGGGGCCGAAATACTACGAGCAGTACTTC.

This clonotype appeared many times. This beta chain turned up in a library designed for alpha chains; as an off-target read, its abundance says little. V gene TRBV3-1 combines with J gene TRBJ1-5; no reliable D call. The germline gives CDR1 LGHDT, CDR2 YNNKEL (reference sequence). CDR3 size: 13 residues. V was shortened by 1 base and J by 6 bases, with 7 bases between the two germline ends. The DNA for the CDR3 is TGTGCCAGCAGCCAAGGCCCCGGTCAGCCCCAGCATTTT. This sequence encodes CASSQGPGQPQHF.

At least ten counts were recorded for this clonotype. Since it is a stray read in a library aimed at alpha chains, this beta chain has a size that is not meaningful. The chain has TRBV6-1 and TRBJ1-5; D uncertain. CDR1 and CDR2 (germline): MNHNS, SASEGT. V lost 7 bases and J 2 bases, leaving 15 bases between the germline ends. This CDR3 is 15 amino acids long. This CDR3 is CASTRLEWGNQPQHF. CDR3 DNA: TGTGCCAGCACCCGACTGGAGTGGGGCAATCAGCCCCAGCATTTT.

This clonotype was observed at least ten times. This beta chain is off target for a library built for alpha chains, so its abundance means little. The CDR3 here is CASSEAGMGTGELFF. The CDR3 bases are TGTGCCAGCAGCGAGGCTGGGATGGGCACCGGGGAGCTGTTTTTT. The chain couples TRBV9 to TRBJ2-2, with D uncertain. This CDR3 contains 15 residues. The V and J ends lost 3 bases and 4 bases respectively, with 13 bases between them. Germline V CDR1 and CDR2: SGDLS, YYNGEE. The variable domain in full, with the rest retrieved from reference TRBV9 and TRBJ2-2, is DSGVTQTPKHLITATGQRVTLRCSPRSGDLSVYWYQQSLDQGLQFLIQYYNGEERAKGNILERFSAQQFPDLHSELNLSSLELGDSALYFCASSEAGMGTGELFFGEGSRLTVL.

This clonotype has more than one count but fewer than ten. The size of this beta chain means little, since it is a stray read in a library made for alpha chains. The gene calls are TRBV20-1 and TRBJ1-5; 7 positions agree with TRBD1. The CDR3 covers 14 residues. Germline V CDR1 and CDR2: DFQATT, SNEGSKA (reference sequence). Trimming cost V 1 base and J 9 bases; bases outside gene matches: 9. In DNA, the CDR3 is TGCAGTGCTAGAGCCCCGACAGGGCAGAGGCCCCAGCATTTT. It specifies CSARAPTGQRPQHF.

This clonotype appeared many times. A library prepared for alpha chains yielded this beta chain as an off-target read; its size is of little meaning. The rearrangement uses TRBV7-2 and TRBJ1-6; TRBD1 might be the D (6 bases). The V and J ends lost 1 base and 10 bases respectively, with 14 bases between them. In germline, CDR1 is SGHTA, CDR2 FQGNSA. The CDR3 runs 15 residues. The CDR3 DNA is TGTGCCAGCAGCTTAGAAGGCAGGGGTCGATCACCCCTCCACTTT. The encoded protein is CASSLEGRGRSPLHF.

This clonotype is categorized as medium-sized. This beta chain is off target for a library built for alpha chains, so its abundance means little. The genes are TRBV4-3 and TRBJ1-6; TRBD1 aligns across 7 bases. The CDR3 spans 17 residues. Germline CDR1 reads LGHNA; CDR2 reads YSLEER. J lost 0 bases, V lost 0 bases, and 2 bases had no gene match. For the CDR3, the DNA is TGCGCCAGCAGCCAAGAGGGGACAGACTCCTATAATTCACCCCTCCACTTT. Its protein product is CASSQEGTDSYNSPLHF.

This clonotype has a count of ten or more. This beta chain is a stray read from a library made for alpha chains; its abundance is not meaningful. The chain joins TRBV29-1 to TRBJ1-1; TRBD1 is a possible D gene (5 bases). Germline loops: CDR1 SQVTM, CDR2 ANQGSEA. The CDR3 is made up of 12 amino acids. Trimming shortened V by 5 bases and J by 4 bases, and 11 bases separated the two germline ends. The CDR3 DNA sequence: TGCAGCGTTCGCAGGGTAGGCACTGAAGCTTTCTTT. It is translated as CSVRRVGTEAFF. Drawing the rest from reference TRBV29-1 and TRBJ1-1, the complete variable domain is SAVISQKPSRDICQRGTSLTIQCQVDSQVTMMFWYRQQPGQSLTLIATANQGSEATYESGFVIDKFPISRPNLTFSTLTVSNMSPEDSSIYLCSVRRVGTEAFFGQGTRLTVV.

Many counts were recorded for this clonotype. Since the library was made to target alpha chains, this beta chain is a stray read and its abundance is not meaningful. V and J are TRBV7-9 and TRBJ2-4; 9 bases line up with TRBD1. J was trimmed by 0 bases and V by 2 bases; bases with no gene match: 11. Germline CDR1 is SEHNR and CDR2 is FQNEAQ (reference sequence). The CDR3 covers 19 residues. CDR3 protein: CASSLQGDRVSLAKNIQYF. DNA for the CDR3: TGTGCCAGCAGCTTACAAGGGGACAGGGTATCGCTAGCCAAAAACATTCAGTACTTC.

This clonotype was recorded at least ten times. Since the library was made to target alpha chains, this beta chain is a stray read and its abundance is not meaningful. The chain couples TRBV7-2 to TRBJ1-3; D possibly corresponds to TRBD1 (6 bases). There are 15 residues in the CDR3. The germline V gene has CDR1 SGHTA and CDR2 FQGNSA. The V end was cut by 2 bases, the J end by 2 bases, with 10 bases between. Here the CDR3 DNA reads TGTGCCAGCAGCTTACTAAGGGGGACTGGAAACACCATATATTTT. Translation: CASSLLRGTGNTIYF.

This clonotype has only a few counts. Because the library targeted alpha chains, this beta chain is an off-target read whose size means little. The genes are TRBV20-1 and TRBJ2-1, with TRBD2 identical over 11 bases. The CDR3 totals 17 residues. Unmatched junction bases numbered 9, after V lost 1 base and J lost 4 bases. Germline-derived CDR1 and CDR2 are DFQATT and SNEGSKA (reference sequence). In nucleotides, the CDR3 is TGCAGTGCTAGAGTGACTAGCGGGAAAAAAGGATACAATGAGCAGTTCTTC. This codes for CSARVTSGKKGYNEQFF.